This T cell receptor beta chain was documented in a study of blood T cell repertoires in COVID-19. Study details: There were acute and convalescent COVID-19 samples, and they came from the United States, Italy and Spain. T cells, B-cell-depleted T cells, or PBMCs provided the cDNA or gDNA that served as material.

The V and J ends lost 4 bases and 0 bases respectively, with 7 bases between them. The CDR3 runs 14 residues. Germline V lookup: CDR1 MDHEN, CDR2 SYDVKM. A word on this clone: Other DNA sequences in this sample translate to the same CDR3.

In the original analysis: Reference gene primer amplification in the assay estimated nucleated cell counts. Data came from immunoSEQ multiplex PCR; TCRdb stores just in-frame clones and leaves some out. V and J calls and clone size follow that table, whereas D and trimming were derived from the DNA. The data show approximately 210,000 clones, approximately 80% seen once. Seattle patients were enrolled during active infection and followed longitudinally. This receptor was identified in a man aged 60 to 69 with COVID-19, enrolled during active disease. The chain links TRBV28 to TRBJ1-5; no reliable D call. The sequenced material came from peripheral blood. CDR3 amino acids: CASSSGGSNQPQHF. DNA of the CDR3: TGTGCCAGCAGTTCGGGAGGTAGCAATCAGCCCCAGCATTTT.